A selection of T cell receptor beta chains follows, all from one sample in a study of T cells in Graves' hyperthyroidism and ophthalmopathy. TCRdb redid the calling of the multiplex PCR reads with MiXCR, one entry per CDR3 protein. Of a few hundred thousand distinct CDR3 sequences listed, about 14% are singletons. The sequenced material came from blood. These receptors were taken from a woman aged 25 to 39 with Graves' ophthalmopathy. Both conserved end residues are part of each CDR3. D genes are given only for firm matches. Only some rows state a clone size, as once, few, many or a class for expanded clones.

cdr3_aa cdr3_nt clone_size j_call d_call v_call
CSARPGTGNQPQHF TGCAGTGCTAGGCCCGGGACCGGAAATCAGCCCCAGCATTTT NA TRBJ1-5 NA TRBV20-1
CASSPSGIVVSPLHF TGTGCCAGCTCACCATCTGGGATCGTGGTTTCACCCCTCCACTTT many TRBJ1-6 NA TRBV18
CSDKRWTNNEQFF TGCAGTGATAAGCGTTGGACGAACAATGAGCAGTTCTTC many TRBJ2-1 NA TRBV20-1
CASSEGAGYTF TGTGCCAGCAGTGAGGGGGCTGGCTACACCTTC NA TRBJ1-2 TRBD1 TRBV28
CASLLAGEFEQYF TGTGCCAGCCTTCTAGCGGGGGAGTTCGAGCAGTACTTC few TRBJ2-7 TRBD2 TRBV6-1
CASRPAGQGSYGYTF TGTGCCAGCAGACCAGCCGGACAGGGATCCTATGGCTACACCTTC many TRBJ1-2 TRBD1 TRBV12-3/TRBV12-4
CASSLRTGGSEKLFF TGTGCCAGCAGCCTCCGGACAGGGGGAAGTGAAAAACTGTTTTTT NA TRBJ1-4 TRBD1 TRBV6-1
CASSQTGFTASPLHF TGTGCCAGCAGCCAGACAGGGTTTACTGCTTCACCCCTCCACTTT many TRBJ1-6 TRBD1 TRBV16
CASSSGQGALLLTGELFF TGTGCCAGCAGCTCGGGACAGGGGGCGCTTTTATTGACCGGGGAGCTGTTTTTT many TRBJ2-2 TRBD1 TRBV7-9
CATSAGPLSGSGNTIYF TGTGCCACCAGTGCCGGGCCCCTATCGGGCTCTGGAAACACCATATATTTT NA TRBJ1-3 NA TRBV24-1
CAANTGTGGLEQYF TGTGCTGCGAACACCGGGACAGGGGGCCTCGAGCAGTACTTC many TRBJ2-7 TRBD1 TRBV28
CASSVEQGAHGYTF TGTGCCAGCAGCGTAGAACAGGGGGCTCATGGCTACACCTTC NA TRBJ1-2 TRBD1 TRBV9
CASSVGQGPTEAFF TGTGCCAGCTCAGTGGGACAGGGGCCGACGGAAGCTTTCTTT once TRBJ1-1 TRBD1 TRBV18
CASSEALLDLTVITDTQYF TGTGCCAGCAGTGAAGCGCTTCTCGACCTTACAGTTATCACAGATACGCAGTATTTT many TRBJ2-3 NA TRBV2
CASSIGTF TGTGCCAGCAGTATCGGCACCTTC few TRBJ1-2 NA TRBV27
CSARGTSGESYNEQFF TGCAGTGCTAGGGGGACTAGCGGGGAGTCCTACAATGAGCAGTTCTTC few TRBJ2-1 TRBD2 TRBV20-1
CASSFGTANTEAFF TGTGCCAGCAGCTTTGGGACAGCGAACACTGAAGCTTTCTTT many TRBJ1-1 TRBD1 TRBV5-8
CASSSTGAQETQYF TGTGCCAGCAGTTCCACAGGGGCCCAAGAGACCCAGTACTTC many TRBJ2-5 TRBD1 TRBV28
CASSGGRNEETQYF TGCGCCAGTTCCGGCGGGAGGAATGAAGAGACCCAGTACTTC many TRBJ2-5 TRBD2 TRBV5-1
CASSRTGSDEQYF TGTGCCAGCAGTCGGACAGGGTCCGACGAGCAGTACTTC many TRBJ2-7 TRBD1 TRBV28
CASSLYSGQGIVTQYF TGTGCCAGCAGCTTATATTCGGGACAGGGAATTGTAACGCAGTACTTC many TRBJ2-7 TRBD1 TRBV11-2
CASSQEGNWDRLSGNTIYF TGCGCCAGCAGCCAAGAAGGGAACTGGGACAGGCTCTCAGGAAACACCATATATTTT few TRBJ1-3 TRBD1 TRBV4-1
CASSIEAGRNTGELFF TGTGCCAGTAGTATCGAGGCGGGGAGAAACACCGGGGAGCTGTTTTTT NA TRBJ2-2 NA TRBV19
CSATRQGTSTDTQYF TGCAGTGCTACGAGACAGGGAACTAGCACAGATACGCAGTATTTT many TRBJ2-3 TRBD1 TRBV20-1
CSATDTERSTDTQYF TGCAGTGCAACTGACACAGAGAGGAGCACAGATACGCAGTATTTT many TRBJ2-3 NA TRBV20-1
CASSGAGQGQETQYF TGTGCCAGCAGCGGAGCGGGACAGGGACAAGAGACCCAGTACTTC many TRBJ2-5 TRBD1 TRBV7-9